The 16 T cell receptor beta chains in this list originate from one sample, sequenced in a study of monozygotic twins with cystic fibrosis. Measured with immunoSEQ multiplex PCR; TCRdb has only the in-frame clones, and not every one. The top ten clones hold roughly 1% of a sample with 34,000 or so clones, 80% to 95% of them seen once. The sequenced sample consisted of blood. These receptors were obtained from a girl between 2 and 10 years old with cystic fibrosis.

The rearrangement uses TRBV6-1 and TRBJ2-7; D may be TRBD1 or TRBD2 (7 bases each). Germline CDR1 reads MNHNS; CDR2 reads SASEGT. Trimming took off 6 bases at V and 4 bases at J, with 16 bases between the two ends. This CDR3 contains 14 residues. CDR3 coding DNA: TGTGCCAGCAGGCCAGGGGGGGGCACGTACGAGCAGTACTTC. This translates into CASRPGGGTYEQYF.

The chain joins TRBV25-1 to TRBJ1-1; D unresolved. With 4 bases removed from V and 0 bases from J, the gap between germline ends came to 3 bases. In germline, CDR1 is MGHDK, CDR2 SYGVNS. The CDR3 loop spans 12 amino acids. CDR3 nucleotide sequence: TGTGCCAGCAGTGTTATGAACACTGAAGCTTTCTTT. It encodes CASSVMNTEAFF.

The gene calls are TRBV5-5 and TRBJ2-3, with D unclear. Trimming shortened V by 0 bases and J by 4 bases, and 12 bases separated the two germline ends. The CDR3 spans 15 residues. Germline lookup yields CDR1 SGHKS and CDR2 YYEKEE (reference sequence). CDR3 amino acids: CASSLGSTTADTQYF. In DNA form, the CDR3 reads TGTGCCAGCAGCTTGGGTTCCACCACGGCAGATACGCAGTATTTT.

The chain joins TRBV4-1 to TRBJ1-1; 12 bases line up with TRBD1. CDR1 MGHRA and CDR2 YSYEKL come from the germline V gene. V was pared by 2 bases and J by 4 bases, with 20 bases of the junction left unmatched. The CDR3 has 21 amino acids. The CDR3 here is CASSQHRDRGLVYGTGTEAFF. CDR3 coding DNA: TGCGCCAGCAGCCAACACCGGGACAGGGGGCTGGTGTATGGGACTGGCACTGAAGCTTTCTTT.

This CDR3 reads CASSSPVDPGGYTF. The DNA of the CDR3 is TGTGCCAGCAGCTCCCCAGTCGATCCGGGGGGCTACACCTTC. The V and J genes are TRBV5-4 and TRBJ1-2, with D unresolved. This CDR3 spans 14 amino acids. Trimming stripped 3 bases from V and 8 bases from J, with 17 bases between. Germline-derived CDR1 and CDR2 are SGHNT and YYREEE (reference sequence).

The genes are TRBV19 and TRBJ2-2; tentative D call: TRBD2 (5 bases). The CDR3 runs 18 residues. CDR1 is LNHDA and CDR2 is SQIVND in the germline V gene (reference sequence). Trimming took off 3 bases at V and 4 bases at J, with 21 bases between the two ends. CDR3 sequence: CASSMRRGLAEGTGELFF. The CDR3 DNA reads TGTGCCAGTAGTATGCGCCGGGGTCTTGCAGAGGGCACCGGGGAGCTGTTTTTT.

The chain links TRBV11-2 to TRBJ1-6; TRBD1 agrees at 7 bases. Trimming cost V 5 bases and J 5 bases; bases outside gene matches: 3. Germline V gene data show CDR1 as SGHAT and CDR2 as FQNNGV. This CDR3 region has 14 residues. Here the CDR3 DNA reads TGTGCCAGCAGCCTGGGACAGAATAATTCACCCCTCCACTTT. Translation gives CASSLGQNNSPLHF.

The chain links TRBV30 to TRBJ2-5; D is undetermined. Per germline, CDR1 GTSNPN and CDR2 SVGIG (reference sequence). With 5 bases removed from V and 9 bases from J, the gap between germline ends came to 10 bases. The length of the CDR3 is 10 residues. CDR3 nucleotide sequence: TGTGCCTGGGGGGATTTGGCCCAGTACTTC. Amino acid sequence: CAWGDLAQYF.

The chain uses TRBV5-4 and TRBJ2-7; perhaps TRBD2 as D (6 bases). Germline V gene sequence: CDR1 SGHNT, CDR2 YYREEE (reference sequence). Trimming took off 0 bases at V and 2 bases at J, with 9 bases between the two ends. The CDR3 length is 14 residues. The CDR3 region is CASSLGRGPYEQYF. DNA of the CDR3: TGTGCCAGCAGCTTGGGGAGGGGCCCCTACGAGCAGTACTTC.

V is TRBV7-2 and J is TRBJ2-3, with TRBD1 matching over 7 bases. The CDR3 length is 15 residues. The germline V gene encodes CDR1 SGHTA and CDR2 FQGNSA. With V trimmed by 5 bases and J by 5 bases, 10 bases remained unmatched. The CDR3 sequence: CASSPPGTVRDTQYF. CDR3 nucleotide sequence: TGTGCCAGCAGCCCTCCCGGGACAGTGCGAGATACGCAGTATTTT.

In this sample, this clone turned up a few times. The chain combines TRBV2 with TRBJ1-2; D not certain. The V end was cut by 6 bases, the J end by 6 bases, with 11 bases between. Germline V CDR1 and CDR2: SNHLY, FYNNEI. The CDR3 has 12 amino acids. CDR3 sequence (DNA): TGTGCCAGCAGAGAAACAGTCGATGGCTACACCTTC. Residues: CASRETVDGYTF.

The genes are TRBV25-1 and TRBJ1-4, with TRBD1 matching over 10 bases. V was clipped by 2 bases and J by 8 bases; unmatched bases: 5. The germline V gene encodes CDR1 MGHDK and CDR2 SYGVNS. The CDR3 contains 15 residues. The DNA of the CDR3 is TGTGCCAGCAGTGAACGGACAGGGGGTAGGGAAAAACTGTTTTTT. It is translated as CASSERTGGREKLFF. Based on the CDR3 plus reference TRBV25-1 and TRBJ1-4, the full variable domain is EADIYQTPRYLVIGTGKKITLECSQTMGHDKMYWYQQDPGMELHLIHYSYGVNSTEKGDLSSESTVSRIRTEHFPLTLESARPSHTSQYLCASSERTGGREKLFFGSGTQLSVL.

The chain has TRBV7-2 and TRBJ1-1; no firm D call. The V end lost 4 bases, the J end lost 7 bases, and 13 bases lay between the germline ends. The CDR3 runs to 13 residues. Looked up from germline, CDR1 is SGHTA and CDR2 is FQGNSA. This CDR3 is CASSSPIEIEAFF. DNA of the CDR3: TGTGCCAGCAGCTCACCGATAGAAATTGAAGCTTTCTTT.

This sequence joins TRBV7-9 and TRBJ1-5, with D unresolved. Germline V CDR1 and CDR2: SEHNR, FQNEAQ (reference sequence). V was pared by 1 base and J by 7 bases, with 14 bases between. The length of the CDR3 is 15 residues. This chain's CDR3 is CASSLVRGEEQPQHF. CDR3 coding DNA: TGTGCCAGCAGCTTAGTACGCGGGGAGGAGCAGCCCCAGCATTTT.

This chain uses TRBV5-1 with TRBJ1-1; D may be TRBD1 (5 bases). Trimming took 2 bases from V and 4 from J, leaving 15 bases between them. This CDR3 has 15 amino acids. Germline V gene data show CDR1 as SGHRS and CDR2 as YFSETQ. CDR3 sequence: CASSFRGESGTEAFF. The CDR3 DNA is TGCGCCAGCAGCTTTCGGGGGGAGAGTGGCACTGAAGCTTTCTTT.

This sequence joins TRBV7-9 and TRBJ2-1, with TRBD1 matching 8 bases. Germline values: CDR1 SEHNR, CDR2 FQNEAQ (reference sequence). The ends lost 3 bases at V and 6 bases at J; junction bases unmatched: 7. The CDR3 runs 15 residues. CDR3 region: CASSFRQGLPNEQFF. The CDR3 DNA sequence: TGTGCCAGCAGCTTTCGACAGGGGCTTCCCAATGAGCAGTTCTTC. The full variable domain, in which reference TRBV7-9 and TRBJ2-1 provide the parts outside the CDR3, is DTGVSQNPRHKITKRGQNVTFRCDPISEHNRLYWYRQTLGQGPEFLTYFQNEAQLEKSRLLSDRFSAERPKGSFSTLEIQRTEQGDSAMYLCASSFRQGLPNEQFFGPGTRLTVL.